These 18 T cell receptor beta chains came from one sample sequenced in a study of blood T cell repertoires in COVID-19. Produced via immunoSEQ multiplex PCR; TCRdb's table is partial and in-frame only. The table records approximately 66,000 clones, around nine tenths of them present only once. Sequenced: peripheral blood. These receptor sequences come from a man in his 60s with acute or convalescent COVID-19.

The chain joins TRBV7-2 to TRBJ2-2; no clear D gene. V was pared by 5 bases and J by 1 base, with 8 bases between. The length of the CDR3 is 14 residues. Germline CDR1 and CDR2: SGHTA and FQGNSA. The DNA for the CDR3 is TGTGCCAGCAGCCTAACCGTGAACACCGGGGAGCTGTTTTTT. It is translated as CASSLTVNTGELFF.

The chain uses TRBV7-2 and TRBJ1-2; tentative D call: TRBD1 (5 bases). In germline, CDR1 is SGHTA, CDR2 FQGNSA. V lost 5 bases and J 0 bases, leaving 13 bases between the germline ends. This CDR3 spans 15 amino acids. The CDR3 loop reads CASSPAWGANYGYTF. CDR3 nucleotides: TGTGCCAGCAGCCCCGCCTGGGGGGCTAACTATGGCTACACCTTC.

This chain uses TRBV2 with TRBJ2-2; 9 bases match TRBD1. V was clipped by 6 bases and J by 6 bases; unmatched bases: 8. The CDR3 consists of 15 residues. Germline V CDR1 and CDR2: SNHLY, FYNNEI. This CDR3 is CASSGTGKSSGELFF. CDR3 in DNA: TGTGCCAGCAGCGGGACAGGGAAGAGCTCCGGGGAGCTGTTTTTT.

The rearrangement joins TRBV7-8 to TRBJ2-7; tentatively, D is TRBD1 (5 bases). The length of the CDR3 is 12 residues. Trimming removed 5 bases from V and 3 bases from J, with 8 bases in between. From germline, CDR1 is SGHVS and CDR2 FQNEAQ. The CDR3 bases are TGTGCCAGCAGCGTACAGGACTACGAGCAGTACTTC. It is translated as CASSVQDYEQYF.

In DNA form, the CDR3 reads TGCGCCAGCAGCTTGATTCGGGGGACCGACCAAGAGACCCAGTACTTC. This gives the protein CASSLIRGTDQETQYF. This chain links TRBV5-1 with TRBJ2-5; tentatively, D is TRBD2 (6 bases). The CDR3 has 16 amino acids. V lost 1 base to trimming and J lost 0 bases, with 13 bases between them. Germline V gene data show CDR1 as SGHRS and CDR2 as YFSETQ.

Only a few counts were recorded for this clone. The chain carries TRBV6-1 and TRBJ2-7; 7 positions agree with TRBD1. The CDR3 spans 11 residues. The J segment lost 12 bases and the V segment lost 2 bases, leaving 4 bases of the junction unmatched. Germline V gene data show CDR1 as MNHNS and CDR2 as SASEGT. CDR3 residues: CASSEMGQRYF. In DNA, the CDR3 is TGTGCCAGCAGTGAAATGGGACAGCGGTACTTC.

The V and J genes are TRBV19 and TRBJ2-7; the D gene is possibly TRBD1 (5 bases). The ends were cut back, 5 bases at V and 0 bases at J, with 14 bases in the middle. In germline, CDR1 is LNHDA, CDR2 SQIVND (reference sequence). The CDR3 consists of 15 residues. This CDR3 reads CASSDDSQTSYEQYF. The CDR3 coding sequence is TGTGCCAGTAGTGATGACAGCCAAACCTCCTACGAGCAGTACTTC.

The chain combines TRBV14 with TRBJ2-2; TRBD1 agrees at 8 bases. Germline values: CDR1 SGHDN, CDR2 FVKESK. Trimming removed 5 bases from V and 0 bases from J; junction bases left unmatched: 5. This CDR3 is 16 amino acids long. The CDR3 here is CASSERQGTNTGELFF. In nucleotides, the CDR3 is TGTGCCAGCAGCGAAAGACAGGGGACGAACACCGGGGAGCTGTTTTTT.

This chain connects TRBV5-1 to TRBJ1-3; TRBD1 is a possible D gene (5 bases). CDR3 size: 15 residues. CDR1 and CDR2 (germline): SGHRS, YFSETQ. Trimming cost V 3 bases and J 2 bases, with 12 bases left between them. CDR3 sequence reads: CASSWTTDPGNTIYF. CDR3 DNA: TGCGCCAGCAGCTGGACGACAGACCCTGGAAACACCATATATTTT.

The J gene is TRBJ1-4, the V gene TRBV4-1; 10 bases are shared with TRBD1. The CDR3 contains 15 residues. The V gene's germline CDR1 is MGHRA and CDR2 YSYEKL. The V segment lost 0 bases and the J segment 8 bases; nucleotides outside the gene matches: 3. The CDR3 is CASSQDGTGDEKLFF. The CDR3 DNA reads as TGCGCCAGCAGCCAAGACGGGACAGGGGACGAAAAACTGTTTTTT.

The V and J genes are TRBV18 and TRBJ1-6; TRBD1 matches at 7 bases. CDR1 and CDR2 (germline): KGHSH, LQKENI. The J segment lost 9 bases and the V segment lost 3 bases, leaving 8 bases of the junction unmatched. This CDR3 spans 15 amino acids. The CDR3 DNA reads TGTGCCAGCTCACCTACACCGGGACAGAGTTCACCCCTCCACTTT. It yields the protein CASSPTPGQSSPLHF.

This clone was observed a few times. The genes are TRBV19 and TRBJ1-1, with D maybe TRBD1 (5 bases). The germline V and J ends were trimmed by 6 bases and 6 bases, with 26 bases remaining between them. Germline V CDR1 and CDR2: LNHDA, SQIVND (reference sequence). The CDR3 length is 17 residues. Written as DNA, the CDR3 is TGTGCCAGTAGCACCGGAGGGGCCGGTCCCAAGGAGCCTGAAGCTTTCTTT. As protein: CASSTGGAGPKEPEAFF.

This clone was recorded a few times. The CDR3 coding sequence is TGTGCCAGCAGTGAGTCGAGTCCGTTAACAGGCTTTAATGAAAAACTGTTTTTT. This translates into CASSESSPLTGFNEKLFF. J is TRBJ1-4 and V is TRBV6-1; TRBD1 might be the D (5 bases). V was clipped by 3 bases and J by 4 bases, with 21 bases between them. Germline CDR1 MNHNS, CDR2 SASEGT. This CDR3 has 18 amino acids.

This clone occurred a few times. The chain joins TRBV24-1 to TRBJ2-7, with D perhaps matching TRBD2 (6 bases). From germline, CDR1 is KGHDR and CDR2 SFDVKD. This CDR3 is 15 amino acids long. V lost 1 base, J lost 4 bases, and 13 bases lay in between. CDR3 protein: CATSDFRKGRYEQYF. In DNA form, the CDR3 reads TGTGCCACCAGTGATTTCCGTAAGGGGAGGTACGAGCAGTACTTC.

This rearrangement joins TRBV11-2 to TRBJ1-2; D might be TRBD1 (5 bases). Trimming stripped 2 bases from V and 7 bases from J, with 14 bases between. CDR3 length: 14 residues. CDR1 and CDR2 (germline): SGHAT, FQNNGV. In nucleotides, the CDR3 is TGTGCCAGCAGCTTATTGCAGGGATACGCTGGCTACACCTTC. Its translation: CASSLLQGYAGYTF.

This clone was seen a handful of times. The rearrangement uses TRBV5-1 and TRBJ1-1; D is perhaps TRBD1 (5 bases). The CDR3 totals 15 residues. CDR1 is SGHRS and CDR2 is YFSETQ in the germline V gene. The V and J ends lost 3 bases and 5 bases respectively, with 17 bases between them. In nucleotides, the CDR3 is TGCGCCAGCAGCTGGCATAGGGGTGCCGGGACTGAAGCTTTCTTT. Its protein is CASSWHRGAGTEAFF.

The chain recombines TRBV19 with TRBJ2-6; 11 nucleotides line up with TRBD1. Per the germline V gene, CDR1 is LNHDA and CDR2 is SQIVND (reference sequence). This CDR3 has 17 residues. J lost 0 bases, V lost 5 bases, and 3 bases had no gene match. The CDR3 bases are TGTGCCAGTAGTCGGACAGGGGGCGCCTCTGGGGCCAACGTCCTGACTTTC. Protein: CASSRTGGASGANVLTF.

This clone showed up just once. The chain employs TRBV19 and TRBJ2-7; D possibly corresponds to TRBD1 (6 bases). V lost 11 bases to trimming and J lost 5 bases, with 16 bases between them. CDR1 LNHDA and CDR2 SQIVND come from the germline V gene (reference sequence). The CDR3 runs to 12 residues. In DNA form, the CDR3 reads TGTGCCGGAGAACAGGGAAATAACGAGCAGTACTTC. The encoded protein is CAGEQGNNEQYF.